The clone carrying this T cell receptor (beta chain) was recorded at least ten times. TCR beta VDJ and CDR3 profiles were obtained from a genomic DNA template. MiXCR, applied by TCRdb to the reads, yields one record per CDR3 protein. This sample has more than 200,000 distinct CDR3 sequences, with approximately 51% found just once. These data are taken from a study of CD8+CD57+ T cells in acquired aplastic anemia. Germline V gives CDR1 SGHVS, CDR2 FQNEAQ. V dropped 5 bases and J dropped 1; count of bases not matched to a gene: 7. The CDR3 spans 17 residues. Patients chosen for sequencing had shown CD8+CD57+ cell expansion by flow cytometry.

Input material: sorted CD4+, CD8+, or CD8+CD57+ T cells (not recorded which) from PBMCs. The clonotype was recovered from a human donor with aplastic anemia. This chain links TRBV7-8 with TRBJ2-6; 8 nucleotides line up with TRBD1. The CDR3 nucleotides are TGTGCCAGCAGCCCGGGACAGGTGGAATCTGGGGCCAACGTCCTGACTTTC. This translates into CASSPGQVESGANVLTF.